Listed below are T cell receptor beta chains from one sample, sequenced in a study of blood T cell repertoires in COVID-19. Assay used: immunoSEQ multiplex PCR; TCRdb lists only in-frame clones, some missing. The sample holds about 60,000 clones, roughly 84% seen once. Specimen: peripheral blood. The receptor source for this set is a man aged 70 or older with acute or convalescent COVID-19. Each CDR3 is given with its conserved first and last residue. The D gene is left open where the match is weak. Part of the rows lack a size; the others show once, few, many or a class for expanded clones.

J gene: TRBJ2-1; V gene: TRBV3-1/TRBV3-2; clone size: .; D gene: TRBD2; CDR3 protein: CASSQAGTSVKNEQFF; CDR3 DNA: TGTGCCAGCAGCCAAGCGGGGACTAGCGTAAAAAATGAGCAGTTCTTC
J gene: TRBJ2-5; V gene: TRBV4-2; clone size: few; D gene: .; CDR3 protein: CASSHATGDSETQYF; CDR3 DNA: TGTGCCAGCAGCCATGCTACAGGGGACTCCGAGACCCAGTACTTC
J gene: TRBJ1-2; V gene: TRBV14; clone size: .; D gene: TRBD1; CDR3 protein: CASSPDRGYGYTF; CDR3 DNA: TGTGCCAGCAGTCCGGACAGGGGCTATGGCTACACCTTC
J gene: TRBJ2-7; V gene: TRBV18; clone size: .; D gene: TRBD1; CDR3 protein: CASSRQTTGQVIKGQYF; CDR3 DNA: TGTGCCAGCTCTCGGCAGACGACAGGGCAGGTAATCAAAGGGCAGTACTTC
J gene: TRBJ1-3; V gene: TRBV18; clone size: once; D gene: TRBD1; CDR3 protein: CASSWGTVGSGNTIYF; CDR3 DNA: TGTGCCAGTTCCTGGGGGACAGTTGGTTCTGGAAACACCATATATTTT
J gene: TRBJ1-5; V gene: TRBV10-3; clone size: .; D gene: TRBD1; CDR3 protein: CAISDQGADQPQHF; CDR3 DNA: TGTGCCATCAGTGATCAGGGGGCGGATCAGCCCCAGCATTTT
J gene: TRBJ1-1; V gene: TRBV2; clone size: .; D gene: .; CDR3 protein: CASRRTNTEAFF; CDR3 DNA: TGTGCCAGCCGGCGGACAAACACTGAAGCTTTCTTT
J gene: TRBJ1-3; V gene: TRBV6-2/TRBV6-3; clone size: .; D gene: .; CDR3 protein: CASSSLRNRRSSGNTIYF; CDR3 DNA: TGTGCCAGCAGTTCCCTCCGAAATCGGCGGAGCTCTGGAAACACCATATATTTT
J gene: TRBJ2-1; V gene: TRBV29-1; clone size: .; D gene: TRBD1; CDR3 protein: CSVGTVYNEQFF; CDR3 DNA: TGCAGCGTCGGGACAGTCTACAATGAGCAGTTCTTC
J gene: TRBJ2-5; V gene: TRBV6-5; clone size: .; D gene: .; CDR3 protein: CASTSTRQETQYF; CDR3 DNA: TGTGCCAGCACCTCGACTAGGCAAGAGACCCAGTACTTC
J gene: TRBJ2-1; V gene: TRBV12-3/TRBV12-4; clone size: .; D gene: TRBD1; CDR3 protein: CASSLRDRGFF; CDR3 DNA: TGTGCCAGCAGCCTCCGGGACAGGGGTTTCTTC
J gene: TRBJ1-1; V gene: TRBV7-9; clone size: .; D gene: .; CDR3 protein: CASSLFRGQGTEAFF; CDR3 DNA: TGTGCCAGCAGCTTGTTCAGGGGCCAAGGGACTGAAGCTTTCTTT
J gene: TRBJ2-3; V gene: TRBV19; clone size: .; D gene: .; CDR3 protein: CASSIRTGSTDTQYF; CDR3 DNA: TGTGCCAGTAGTATCCGAACGGGTAGCACAGATACGCAGTATTTT
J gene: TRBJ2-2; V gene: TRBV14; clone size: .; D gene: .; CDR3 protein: CASRGGQWVTGELFF; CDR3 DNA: TGTGCCAGCAGGGGGGGACAGTGGGTAACCGGGGAGCTGTTTTTT
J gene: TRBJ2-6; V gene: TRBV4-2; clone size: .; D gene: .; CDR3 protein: CASSQEAGVGANVLTF; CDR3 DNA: TGTGCCAGCAGCCAAGAGGCCGGGGTTGGGGCCAACGTCCTGACTTTC
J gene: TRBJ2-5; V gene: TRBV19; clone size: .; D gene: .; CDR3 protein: CASSVSGGETQYF; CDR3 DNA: TGTGCCAGTAGTGTTAGTGGGGGGGAGACCCAGTACTTC
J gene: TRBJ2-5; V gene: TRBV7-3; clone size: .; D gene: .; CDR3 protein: CASSVQGDQETQYF; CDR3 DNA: TGTGCCAGCAGCGTCCAGGGCGACCAAGAGACCCAGTACTTC
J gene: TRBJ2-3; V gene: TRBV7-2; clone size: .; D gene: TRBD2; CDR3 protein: CASSSLAGGVDTQYF; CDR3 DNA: TGTGCCAGCAGCTCACTAGCGGGGGGGGTAGATACGCAGTATTTT
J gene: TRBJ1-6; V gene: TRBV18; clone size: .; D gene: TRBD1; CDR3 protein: CASSPPGGTYNSPLHF; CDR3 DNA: TGTGCCAGCTCACCTCCAGGGGGTACCTATAATTCACCCCTCCACTTT